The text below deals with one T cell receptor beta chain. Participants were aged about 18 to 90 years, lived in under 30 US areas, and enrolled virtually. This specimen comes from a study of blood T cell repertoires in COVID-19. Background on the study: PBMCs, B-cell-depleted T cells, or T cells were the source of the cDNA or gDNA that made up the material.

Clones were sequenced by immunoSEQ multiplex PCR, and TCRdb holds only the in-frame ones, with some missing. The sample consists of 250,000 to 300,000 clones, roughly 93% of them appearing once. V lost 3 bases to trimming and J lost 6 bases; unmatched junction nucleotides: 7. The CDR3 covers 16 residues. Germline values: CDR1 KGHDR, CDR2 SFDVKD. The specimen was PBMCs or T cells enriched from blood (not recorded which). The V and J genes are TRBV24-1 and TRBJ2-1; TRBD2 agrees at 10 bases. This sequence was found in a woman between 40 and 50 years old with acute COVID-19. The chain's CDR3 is CATSDPLAGAGNEQFF. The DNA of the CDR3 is TGTGCCACCAGTGATCCTCTAGCGGGAGCCGGCAATGAGCAGTTCTTC.